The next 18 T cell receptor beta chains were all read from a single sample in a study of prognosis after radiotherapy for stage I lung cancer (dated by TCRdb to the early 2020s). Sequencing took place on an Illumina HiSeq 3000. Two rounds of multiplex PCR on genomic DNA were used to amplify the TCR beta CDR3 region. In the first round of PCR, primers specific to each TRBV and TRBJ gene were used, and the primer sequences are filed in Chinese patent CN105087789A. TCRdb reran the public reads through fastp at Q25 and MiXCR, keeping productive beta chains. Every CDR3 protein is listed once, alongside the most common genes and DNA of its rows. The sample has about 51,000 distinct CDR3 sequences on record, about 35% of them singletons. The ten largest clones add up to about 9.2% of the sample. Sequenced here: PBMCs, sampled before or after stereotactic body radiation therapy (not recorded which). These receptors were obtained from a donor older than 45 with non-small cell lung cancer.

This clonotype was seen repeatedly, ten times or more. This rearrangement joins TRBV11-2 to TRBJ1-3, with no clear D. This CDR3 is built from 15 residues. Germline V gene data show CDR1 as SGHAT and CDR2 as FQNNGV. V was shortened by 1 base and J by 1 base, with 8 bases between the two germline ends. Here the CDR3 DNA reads TGTGCCAGCAGCTTAGTGTTGGGTTCTGGAAACACCATATATTTT. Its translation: CASSLVLGSGNTIYF.

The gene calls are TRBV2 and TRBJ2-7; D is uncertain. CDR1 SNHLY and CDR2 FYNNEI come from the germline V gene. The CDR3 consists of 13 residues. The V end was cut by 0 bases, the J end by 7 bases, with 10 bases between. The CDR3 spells CASSEALITEQYF. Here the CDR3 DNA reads TGTGCCAGCAGTGAAGCACTCATTACTGAGCAGTACTTC.

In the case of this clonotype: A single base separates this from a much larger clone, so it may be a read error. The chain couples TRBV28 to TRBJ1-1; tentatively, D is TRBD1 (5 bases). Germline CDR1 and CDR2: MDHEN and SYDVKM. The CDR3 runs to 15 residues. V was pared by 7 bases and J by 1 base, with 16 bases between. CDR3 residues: CASNRPRGWNTEAFF. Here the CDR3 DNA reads TGTGCCAGCAATCGCCCTCGGGGGTGGAACACTGAAGCTTTCTTT.

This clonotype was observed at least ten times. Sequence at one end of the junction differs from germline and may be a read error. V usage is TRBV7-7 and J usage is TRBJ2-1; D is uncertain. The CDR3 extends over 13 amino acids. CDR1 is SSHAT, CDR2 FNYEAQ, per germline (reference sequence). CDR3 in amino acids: CASSLELESEQFF. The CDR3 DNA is TGTGCTAGCAGCTTAGAGCTAGAGAGTGAGCAGTTCTTC. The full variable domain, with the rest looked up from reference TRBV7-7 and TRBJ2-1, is GAGVSQSPRYKVTKRGQDVTLRCDPISSHATLYWYQQALGQGPEFLTYFNYEAQPDKSGLPSDRFSAERPEGSISTLTIQRTEQRDSAMYRCASSLELESEQFFGPGTRLTVL.

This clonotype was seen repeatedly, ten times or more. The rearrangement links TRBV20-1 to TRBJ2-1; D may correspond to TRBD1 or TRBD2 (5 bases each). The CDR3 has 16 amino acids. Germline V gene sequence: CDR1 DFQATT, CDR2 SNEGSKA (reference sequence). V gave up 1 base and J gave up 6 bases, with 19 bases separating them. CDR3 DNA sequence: TGCAGTGCTAGAGTCCCCGAACCCCGGGGCGGCAATGAGCAGTTCTTC. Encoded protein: CSARVPEPRGGNEQFF.

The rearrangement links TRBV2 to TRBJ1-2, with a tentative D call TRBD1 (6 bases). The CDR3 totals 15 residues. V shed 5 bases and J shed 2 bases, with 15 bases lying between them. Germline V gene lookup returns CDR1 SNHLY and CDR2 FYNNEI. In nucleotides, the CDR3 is TGTGCCAGCAGTCGAACAGGGTGCGCGAACTATGGCTACACCTTC. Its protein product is CASSRTGCANYGYTF. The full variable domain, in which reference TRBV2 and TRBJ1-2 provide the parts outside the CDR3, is EPEVTQTPSHQVTQMGQEVILRCVPISNHLYFYWYRQILGQKVEFLVSFYNNEISEKSEIFDDQFSVERPDGSNFTLKIRSTKLEDSAMYFCASSRTGCANYGYTFGSGTRLTVV.

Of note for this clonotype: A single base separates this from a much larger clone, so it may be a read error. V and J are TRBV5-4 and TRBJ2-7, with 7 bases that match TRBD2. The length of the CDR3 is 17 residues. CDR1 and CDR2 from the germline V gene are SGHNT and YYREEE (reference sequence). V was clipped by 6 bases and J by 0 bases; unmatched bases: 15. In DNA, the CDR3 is TGTGCCAGCATCTCACGCCTCGGAGGGGACTACTCCTACGAGCAGTACTTC. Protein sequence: CASISRLGGDYSYEQYF. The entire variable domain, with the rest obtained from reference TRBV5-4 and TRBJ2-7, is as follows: ETGVTQSPTHLIKTRGQQVTLRCSSQSGHNTVSWYQQALGQGPQFIFQYYREEENGRGNFPPRFSGLQFPNYSSELNVNALELDDSALYLCASISRLGGDYSYEQYFGPGTRLTVT.

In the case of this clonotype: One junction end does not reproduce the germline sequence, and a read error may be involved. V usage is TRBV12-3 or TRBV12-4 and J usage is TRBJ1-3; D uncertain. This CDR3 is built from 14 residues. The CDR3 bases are TGTGCCAGCAGTGACACATACTCTGGAACCACCATATACTTT. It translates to CASSDTYSGTTIYF.

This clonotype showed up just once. The chain's CDR3 is CSASGTGAITVYGYTF. The CDR3 region has the DNA TGCAGTGCTAGTGGGACAGGGGCAATTACTGTTTATGGCTACACCTTC. This rearrangement joins TRBV20-1 to TRBJ1-2, with 10 positions matching TRBD1. The germline V gene encodes CDR1 DFQATT and CDR2 SNEGSKA (reference sequence). J gave up 5 bases and V 3 bases, and 12 bases lay outside the gene matches. The CDR3 loop spans 16 amino acids.

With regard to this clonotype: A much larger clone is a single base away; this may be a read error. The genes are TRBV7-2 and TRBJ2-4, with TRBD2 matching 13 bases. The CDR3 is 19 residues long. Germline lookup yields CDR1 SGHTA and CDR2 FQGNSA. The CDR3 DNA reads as TGTGCCAGCAGCTTAGGGGGACTAGCGGGATGGGGTGCCAAAAACATTAAGTACTTC. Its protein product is CASSLGGLAGWGAKNIKYF.

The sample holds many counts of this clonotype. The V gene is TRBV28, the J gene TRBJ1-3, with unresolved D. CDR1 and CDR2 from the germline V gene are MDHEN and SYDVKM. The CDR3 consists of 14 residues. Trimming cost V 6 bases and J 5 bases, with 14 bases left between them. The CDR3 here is CASRTSNVRNTIYF. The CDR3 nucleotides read TGTGCCAGCAGAACCTCAAACGTGCGAAACACCATATATTTT.

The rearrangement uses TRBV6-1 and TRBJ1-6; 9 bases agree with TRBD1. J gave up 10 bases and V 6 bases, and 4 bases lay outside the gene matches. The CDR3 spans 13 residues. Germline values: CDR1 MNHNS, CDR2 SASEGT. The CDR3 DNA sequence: TGTGCCAGCAGGCAGACAGGGGGATCACCCCTCCACTTT. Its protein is CASRQTGGSPLHF.

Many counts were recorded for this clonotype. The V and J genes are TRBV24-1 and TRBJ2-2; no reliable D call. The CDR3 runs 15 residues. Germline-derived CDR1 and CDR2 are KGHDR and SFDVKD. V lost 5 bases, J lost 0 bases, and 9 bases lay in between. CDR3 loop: CATSGIRPNTGELFF. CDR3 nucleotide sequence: TGTGCCACCAGTGGCATCAGGCCGAACACCGGGGAGCTGTTTTTT.

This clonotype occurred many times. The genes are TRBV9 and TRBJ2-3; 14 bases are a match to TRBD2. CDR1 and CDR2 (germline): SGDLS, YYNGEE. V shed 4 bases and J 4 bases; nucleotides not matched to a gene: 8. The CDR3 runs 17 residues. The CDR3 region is CASSPSGTSGSSDTQYF. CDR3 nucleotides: TGTGCCAGCAGCCCGTCCGGGACTAGCGGGAGTTCAGATACGCAGTATTTT.

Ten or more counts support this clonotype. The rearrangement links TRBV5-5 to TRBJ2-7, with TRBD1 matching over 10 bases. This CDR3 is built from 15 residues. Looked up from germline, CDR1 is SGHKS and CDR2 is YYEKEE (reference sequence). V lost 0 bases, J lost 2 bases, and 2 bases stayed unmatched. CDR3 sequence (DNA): TGTGCCAGCAGCTTGGGGACAGGGGGGCCCTACGAGCAGTACTTC. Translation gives CASSLGTGGPYEQYF.

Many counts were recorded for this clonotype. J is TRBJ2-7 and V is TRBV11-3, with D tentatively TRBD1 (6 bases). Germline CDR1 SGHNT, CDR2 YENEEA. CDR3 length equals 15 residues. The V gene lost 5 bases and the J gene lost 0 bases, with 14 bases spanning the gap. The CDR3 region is CASSAFRGYSYEQYF. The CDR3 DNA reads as TGTGCCAGCAGCGCCTTCAGGGGCTACTCCTACGAGCAGTACTTC.

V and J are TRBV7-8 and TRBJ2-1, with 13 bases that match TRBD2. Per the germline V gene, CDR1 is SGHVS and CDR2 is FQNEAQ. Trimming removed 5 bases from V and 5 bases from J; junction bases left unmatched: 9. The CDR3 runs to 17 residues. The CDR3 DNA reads TGTGCCAGCAGCGACCAGAGGACTAGCGGGAGACACAATGAGCAGTTCTTC. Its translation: CASSDQRTSGRHNEQFF.

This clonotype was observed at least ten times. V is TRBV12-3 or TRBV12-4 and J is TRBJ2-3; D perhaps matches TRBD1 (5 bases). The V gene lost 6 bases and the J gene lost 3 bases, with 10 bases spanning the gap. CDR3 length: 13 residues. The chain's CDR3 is CASRNSGTDTQYF. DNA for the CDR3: TGTGCCAGCAGAAACTCAGGGACAGATACGCAGTATTTT.